This entry lists 18 T cell receptor beta chains sequenced from one sample in a study of blood T cell repertoires in COVID-19. TCRdb keeps only in-frame clones here, not all; method: immunoSEQ multiplex PCR. The data contain some 28,000 clones, around 90% of them singletons. Sequencing was carried out using peripheral blood. These receptors were obtained from a human donor in a cohort sampled during active COVID-19.

The CDR3 loop reads CASSPGQANSPLHF. In DNA, the CDR3 is TGCGCCAGCAGCCCTGGACAGGCTAATTCACCCCTCCACTTT. The chain joins TRBV4-1 to TRBJ1-6; 7 bases map to TRBD1. V was pared by 4 bases and J by 6 bases, with 3 bases of the junction left unmatched. CDR3 length equals 14 residues. CDR1 MGHRA and CDR2 YSYEKL come from the germline V gene.

This chain uses TRBV28 with TRBJ2-1; D is undetermined. Trimming stripped 3 bases from V and 10 bases from J, with 7 bases between. Looked up from germline, CDR1 is MDHEN and CDR2 is SYDVKM. This CDR3 is built from 11 residues. CDR3 DNA sequence: TGTGCCAGCAGTTTCTTGCAGGAGCAGTTCTTC. The encoded protein is CASSFLQEQFF.

This chain uses TRBV7-2 with TRBJ1-1; 8 nucleotides agree with TRBD1. The V gene end was trimmed by 5 bases and the J gene end by 11 bases; junction bases not matched to a gene: 7. There are 12 residues in the CDR3. Germline-derived CDR1 and CDR2 are SGHTA and FQGNSA. CDR3 protein: CASSPWTGTAFF. The CDR3 DNA is TGTGCCAGCAGCCCGTGGACAGGGACGGCTTTCTTT.

The gene calls are TRBV9 and TRBJ2-5; the match to TRBD1 covers 7 bases. Germline-derived CDR1 and CDR2 are SGDLS and YYNGEE. This CDR3 contains 14 residues. Trimming at V came to 3 bases and at J to 0 bases, leaving 2 bases not matched to a gene. Written as DNA, the CDR3 is TGTGCCAGCAGCGGGGGACAGAACCAAGAGACCCAGTACTTC. Translating gives CASSGGQNQETQYF.

This clone was seen a handful of times. CDR3 sequence: CASSSIGWGVKNEQFF. The CDR3 DNA is TGTGCCAGCAGCTCCATCGGGTGGGGGGTGAAAAATGAGCAGTTCTTC. The chain recombines TRBV3-1 (or the pseudogene TRBV3-2) with TRBJ2-1, with D perhaps TRBD2 (6 bases). Trimming stripped 5 bases from V and 7 bases from J, with 21 bases between. Per germline, CDR1 LGHDT and CDR2 YNNKEL (reference sequence). This CDR3 has 16 residues.

The chain carries TRBV3-1 (or the pseudogene TRBV3-2) and TRBJ2-5, with a weak D call TRBD2 (6 bases). CDR1 and CDR2 (germline): LGHDT, YNNKEL (reference sequence). This CDR3 contains 13 residues. V lost 6 bases, J lost 4 bases, and 12 bases lay in between. The CDR3 loop reads CASSPTSIETQYF. CDR3 in DNA: TGTGCCAGCAGTCCGACTAGTATAGAGACCCAGTACTTC.

CDR3 amino acids: CASREAGTGVHYTF. Here the CDR3 DNA reads TGTGCCAGCAGGGAGGCCGGGACAGGGGTGCATTACACCTTC. This chain connects TRBV6-5 to TRBJ1-2; TRBD1 matches 10 bases. The germline gives CDR1 MNHEY, CDR2 SVGAGI. Trimming took 6 bases from V and 11 from J; bases not matched to a gene: 12. The CDR3 has 14 residues.

V gene TRBV18 combines with J gene TRBJ1-1; D is undetermined. Trimming stripped 3 bases from V and 1 base from J, with 6 bases between. The CDR3 length is 13 residues. Germline V gene data show CDR1 as KGHSH and CDR2 as LQKENI. CDR3: CASSPSKNTEAFF. CDR3 nucleotide sequence: TGTGCCAGCTCACCCTCTAAGAACACTGAAGCTTTCTTT.

The chain recombines TRBV6-6 with TRBJ1-1; D possibly corresponds to TRBD1 (5 bases). The CDR3 totals 15 residues. Germline-derived CDR1 and CDR2 are MNHNY and SVGAGI (reference sequence). V lost 0 bases to trimming and J lost 2 bases, with 10 bases between them. Here the CDR3 DNA reads TGTGCCAGCAGTTACTCCCCGGGGGATAACACTGAAGCTTTCTTT. This gives the protein CASSYSPGDNTEAFF.

This clone was seen only once. V gene TRBV5-1 combines with J gene TRBJ2-5; possibly TRBD1 for D (6 bases). Trimming took 1 base from V and 1 from J, leaving 11 bases between them. CDR1 is SGHRS, CDR2 YFSETQ, per germline. There are 15 residues in the CDR3. The CDR3 coding sequence is TGCGCCAGCAGCTTGACAGGACAGCCCCAAGAGACCCAGTACTTC. This gives the protein CASSLTGQPQETQYF. The whole variable domain, remainder taken from reference TRBV5-1 and TRBJ2-5, is KAGVTQTPRYLIKTRGQQVTLSCSPISGHRSVSWYQQTPGQGLQFLFEYFSETQRNKGNFPGRFSGRQFSNSRSEMNVSTLELGDSALYLCASSLTGQPQETQYFGPGTRLLVL.

The genes are TRBV11-2 and TRBJ1-1; D call uncertain. CDR3 length: 16 amino acids. V was cut by 5 bases and J by 4 bases, with 20 bases left in between. Germline V gene sequence: CDR1 SGHAT, CDR2 FQNNGV. As DNA, the CDR3 is TGTGCCAGCAGCACCGCACAGACGGGAGTTAGCACTGAAGCTTTCTTT. This encodes CASSTAQTGVSTEAFF.

V usage is TRBV2 and J usage is TRBJ2-1; 9 nucleotides align to TRBD1. The germline gives CDR1 SNHLY, CDR2 FYNNEI. The CDR3 loop spans 14 amino acids. After removal of 4 bases from V and 10 bases from J, the junction contained 8 bases not matched to a gene. This CDR3 reads CASSGGQGVGEQFF. CDR3 nucleotide sequence: TGTGCCAGCAGTGGGGGACAGGGAGTCGGGGAGCAGTTCTTC.

The chain couples TRBV10-1 to TRBJ1-1; 7 nucleotides line up with TRBD1. This CDR3 is 13 amino acids long. The germline CDR1 and CDR2 sequences are WNHNN and SYGVQD (reference sequence). V lost 5 bases to trimming and J lost 6 bases; unmatched junction nucleotides: 6. CDR3 nucleotides: TGCGCCAGCAGTAAGCACCAGGGGGCTGAAGCTTTCTTT. It is translated as CASSKHQGAEAFF.

V and J are TRBV6-5 and TRBJ2-7, with 7 bases aligning to TRBD2. Trimming cost V 6 bases and J 2 bases; bases outside gene matches: 10. CDR1 is MNHEY, CDR2 SVGAGI, per germline. The CDR3 is 15 amino acids. The DNA of the CDR3 is TGTGCCAGCAGAAAATACCCTAGCGGTGCCTACGAGCAGTACTTC. Protein: CASRKYPSGAYEQYF.

This rearrangement joins TRBV14 to TRBJ2-3; 10 bases fit TRBD2. CDR1 SGHDN and CDR2 FVKESK come from the germline V gene. V was pared by 1 base and J by 4 bases, with 5 bases of the junction left unmatched. The CDR3 extends over 16 amino acids. CDR3 loop: CASSQGSSGGADTQYF. The CDR3, as DNA: TGTGCCAGCAGCCAAGGTTCGAGCGGGGGGGCAGATACGCAGTATTTT.

This chain links TRBV5-3 with TRBJ2-7; a possible D gene is TRBD2 (6 bases). TRBV5-3 is known as an ORF, though its function is uncertain. CDR3 size: 15 residues. Trimming cost V 0 bases and J 0 bases, with 10 bases left between them. CDR3 residues: CARSLGGLTSYEQYF. CDR3 in DNA: TGTGCCAGAAGCTTGGGGGGACTTACCTCCTACGAGCAGTACTTC.

The rearrangement links TRBV18 to TRBJ2-4, with 9 bases matching TRBD2. The J segment lost 6 bases and the V segment lost 4 bases, leaving 7 bases of the junction unmatched. The CDR3 spans 15 residues. The V gene's germline CDR1 is KGHSH and CDR2 LQKENI. The CDR3 DNA sequence: TGTGCCAGCTCACAAGGGGGACTAGCAGGAAACATTCAGTACTTC. It translates to CASSQGGLAGNIQYF.

The rearrangement links TRBV2 to TRBJ2-3, with D perhaps TRBD2 (6 bases). The CDR3 is 15 residues long. V gave up 0 bases and J gave up 0 bases, with 7 bases separating them. Looked up from germline, CDR1 is SNHLY and CDR2 is FYNNEI. The CDR3 is CASSEAGGSTDTQYF. For the CDR3, the DNA is TGTGCCAGCAGTGAAGCGGGGGGAAGCACAGATACGCAGTATTTT. Combining the CDR3 with reference TRBV2 and TRBJ2-3 gives the whole variable domain EPEVTQTPSHQVTQMGQEVILRCVPISNHLYFYWYRQILGQKVEFLVSFYNNEISEKSEIFDDQFSVERPDGSNFTLKIRSTKLEDSAMYFCASSEAGGSTDTQYFGPGTRLTVL.